At least ten counts were recorded for the clone carrying this TCR beta chain. The data belong to a study of T-cell reconstitution after alpha-beta-depleted transplantation in children. Trimming cost V 5 bases and J 5 bases, with 16 bases left between them. CDR1 MNHEY and CDR2 SMNVEV come from the germline V gene (reference sequence). The CDR3 covers 14 residues. The library targeted TCRbeta and was prepared with unique molecular identifiers. From the PCR reads, TCRdb called clonotypes with MiXCR, one entry per CDR3 protein. Seen here are roughly 610,000 distinct CDR3 sequences, more than 9% observed once, and the top ten hold about 4.2%.

Sequenced here: PBMCs from the stem cell graft donor, sampled from the stem cell graft. The chain uses TRBV27 and TRBJ2-7; a weak D match, TRBD2 (6 bases). This receptor was obtained from a human donor who donated a stem cell graft to a child with acute myeloid leukemia. This CDR3 reads CASSPLGGLNEQYF. CDR3 nucleotide sequence: TGTGCCAGCAGTCCCCTTGGGGGGTTAAACGAGCAGTACTTC.